These 23 T cell receptor beta chains were sequenced from one sample in a study of blood T cell repertoires in COVID-19. Some clones are missing from TCRdb's copy, which holds only in-frame ones; the method was immunoSEQ multiplex PCR. The sample lists some 130,000 clones, around 73% occurring once. Sample: peripheral blood. The receptor source for this set is a man aged 60 to 75 who had recovered from COVID-19.

The CDR3 bases are TGTGCCAGTAGACGGGACACTGAAGCTTTCTTT. It encodes CASRRDTEAFF. The J gene is TRBJ1-1, the V gene TRBV19; D is ambiguous. The V end was cut by 6 bases, the J end by 3 bases, with 5 bases between. Germline V gene sequence: CDR1 LNHDA, CDR2 SQIVND (reference sequence). CDR3 length equals 11 residues.

The chain carries TRBV6-6 and TRBJ1-5; 7 bases align to TRBD1. Germline CDR1 and CDR2: MNHNY and SVGAGI (reference sequence). Trimming removed 3 bases from V and 3 bases from J; junction bases left unmatched: 5. The CDR3 covers 15 residues. CDR3 in amino acids: CASSYSGTVNQPQHF. Here the CDR3 DNA reads TGTGCCAGCAGTTATTCCGGGACAGTCAATCAGCCCCAGCATTTT.

This clone was detected a few times. The chain carries TRBV2 and TRBJ2-1; TRBD1 matches 7 bases. Germline loops: CDR1 SNHLY, CDR2 FYNNEI. The CDR3 runs 15 residues. J gave up 3 bases and V 2 bases, and 4 bases lay outside the gene matches. As DNA, the CDR3 is TGTGCCAGCAGTGAAACCGGGACAGTCTACAATGAGCAGTTCTTC. As protein: CASSETGTVYNEQFF.

The chain employs TRBV9 and TRBJ1-2; TRBD1 is a possible D gene (5 bases). The length of the CDR3 is 16 residues. Trimming stripped 0 bases from V and 5 bases from J, with 17 bases between. Germline V gene data show CDR1 as SGDLS and CDR2 as YYNGEE. The CDR3 sequence: CASSVGEAGTGYGYTF. CDR3 nucleotide sequence: TGTGCCAGCAGCGTAGGGGAGGCCGGGACGGGTTATGGCTACACCTTC.

Comments on this clone: At the DNA level, this CDR3 is encoded by other sequences in the same sample as well. This rearrangement joins TRBV9 to TRBJ2-5; unclear D gene. The length of the CDR3 is 13 residues. Germline CDR1 and CDR2: SGDLS and YYNGEE. V gave up 0 bases and J gave up 1 base, with 4 bases separating them. The CDR3 region is CASSVAGQETQYF. The CDR3 region has the DNA TGTGCCAGCAGCGTAGCAGGCCAAGAGACCCAGTACTTC.

This sequence joins TRBV4-2 and TRBJ2-4, with no clear D. The CDR3 has 13 residues. Trimming left V 0 bases short and J 6 bases short, with 6 bases between. Per germline, CDR1 LGHNA and CDR2 YNFKEQ. Here the CDR3 reads CASSQDWANIQYF. In DNA, the CDR3 is TGTGCCAGCAGCCAAGATTGGGCAAACATTCAGTACTTC.

The chain is built from TRBV28 and TRBJ2-5; a weak D match, TRBD2 (6 bases). V shed 6 bases and J shed 5 bases, with 10 bases lying between them. CDR1 is MDHEN and CDR2 is SYDVKM in the germline V gene. The CDR3 is made up of 12 amino acids. The CDR3 loop reads CASRRGPETQYF. CDR3 sequence (DNA): TGTGCCAGCAGGCGGGGCCCCGAGACCCAGTACTTC.

The gene calls are TRBV6-2 or TRBV6-3 and TRBJ2-5, with unresolved D. There are 12 residues in the CDR3. Trimming took 2 bases from V and 5 from J, leaving 6 bases between them. The V gene's germline CDR1 is MNHEY and CDR2 SVGEGT. The CDR3 region has the DNA TGTGCCAGCAGTTACCCACGGGAGACCCAGTACTTC. Translation gives CASSYPRETQYF.

The rearrangement uses TRBV9 and TRBJ2-4; TRBD2 matches at 8 bases. The CDR3 consists of 18 residues. Germline lookup yields CDR1 SGDLS and CDR2 YYNGEE. With 4 bases clipped from V and 2 bases from J, the junction kept 14 bases outside the gene matches. Here the CDR3 DNA reads TGTGCCAGCAGCCCCGGGGATCGGGGGGGCCAGTCCAAAAACATTCAGTACTTC. Amino acids: CASSPGDRGGQSKNIQYF.

This clone was detected once. The chain joins TRBV6-2 or TRBV6-3 to TRBJ2-2; 10 nucleotides agree with TRBD1. The V segment lost 2 bases and the J segment 5 bases; nucleotides outside the gene matches: 14. CDR1 and CDR2 (germline): MNHEY, SVGEGT. This CDR3 is 19 amino acids long. The CDR3 loop reads CASSYPTRRDRGLTGELFF. For the CDR3, the DNA is TGTGCCAGCAGTTACCCAACGCGAAGGGACAGGGGTTTAACCGGGGAGCTGTTTTTT.

V usage is TRBV5-5 and J usage is TRBJ1-2, with D tentatively TRBD1 (5 bases). From germline, CDR1 is SGHKS and CDR2 YYEKEE (reference sequence). The V and J ends lost 3 bases and 5 bases respectively, with 11 bases between them. This CDR3 is 13 amino acids long. CDR3 amino acids: CASSSAGKYGYTF. CDR3 coding DNA: TGTGCCAGCAGCTCCGCAGGGAAATATGGCTACACCTTC.

This rearrangement joins TRBV29-1 to TRBJ2-7; 8 bases agree with TRBD1. This CDR3 is 11 amino acids long. With V trimmed by 7 bases and J by 7 bases, 6 bases remained unmatched. Looked up from germline, CDR1 is SQVTM and CDR2 is ANQGSEA. The CDR3 spells CSGWTGLEQYF. Here the CDR3 DNA reads TGCAGCGGGTGGACAGGGCTTGAGCAGTACTTC.

The chain joins TRBV10-3 to TRBJ2-7; 8 bases line up with TRBD1. The CDR3 sequence is 14 residues long. V lost 6 bases to trimming and J lost 3 bases; unmatched junction nucleotides: 7. From germline, CDR1 is ENHRY and CDR2 SYGVKD. This CDR3 is CAISVTGDLYEQYF. The CDR3 bases are TGTGCCATCAGCGTGACAGGGGACCTCTACGAGCAGTACTTC.

This chain uses TRBV29-1 with TRBJ2-7; 9 bases fit TRBD2. This CDR3 region has 15 residues. Germline-derived CDR1 and CDR2 are SQVTM and ANQGSEA. The J segment lost 0 bases and the V segment lost 4 bases, leaving 7 bases of the junction unmatched. CDR3 bases: TGCAGCGTTGGAGGCGGGGGGGGTAGCTCCTACGAGCAGTACTTC. Translation gives CSVGGGGGSSYEQYF.

V gene TRBV9 combines with J gene TRBJ2-2, with no clear D. Germline V lookup: CDR1 SGDLS, CDR2 YYNGEE. The CDR3 has 13 amino acids. Trimming removed 2 bases from V and 1 base from J, with 3 bases in between. CDR3 sequence reads: CASSVRNTGELFF. The CDR3 nucleotides read TGTGCCAGCAGCGTTAGGAACACCGGGGAGCTGTTTTTT.

The chain couples TRBV4-3 to TRBJ2-3; D gene ambiguous. The length of the CDR3 is 15 residues. CDR1 is LGHNA, CDR2 YSLEER, per germline. V lost 2 bases to trimming and J lost 6 bases, with 15 bases between them. CDR3 in amino acids: CASSQSNYPRDTQYF. CDR3 DNA sequence: TGCGCCAGCAGCCAATCAAACTACCCGAGGGATACGCAGTATTTT.

The rearrangement links TRBV7-2 to TRBJ2-5; possibly TRBD1 for D (5 bases). The germline CDR1 and CDR2 sequences are SGHTA and FQGNSA. This CDR3 comprises 15 residues. V was shortened by 1 base and J by 5 bases, with 14 bases between the two germline ends. This CDR3 is CASSLVFQGRETQYF. The CDR3 DNA reads as TGTGCCAGCAGCTTAGTGTTCCAGGGTCGGGAGACCCAGTACTTC.

The chain carries TRBV19 and TRBJ1-1; D uncertain. Germline assignment: CDR1 LNHDA and CDR2 SQIVND (reference sequence). The CDR3 is 12 residues long. The ends were cut back, 5 bases at V and 3 bases at J, with 7 bases in the middle. CDR3 DNA sequence: TGTGCCAGTAGTCACCGGGACACTGAAGCTTTCTTT. Translated, it gives CASSHRDTEAFF.

The chain uses TRBV9 and TRBJ2-5, with D perhaps matching TRBD2 (5 bases). CDR3 length: 13 residues. Per the germline V gene, CDR1 is SGDLS and CDR2 is YYNGEE. Trimming pared 7 bases from V and 5 bases from J, leaving 15 bases between. CDR3 sequence (DNA): TGTGCCAGCGCCAGAGAGGGCCACGAGACCCAGTACTTC. This codes for CASAREGHETQYF.

The V call is TRBV18, the J call TRBJ1-1; D gene ambiguous. This CDR3 spans 14 amino acids. The germline V and J ends were trimmed by 3 bases and 2 bases, with 10 bases remaining between them. CDR1 KGHSH and CDR2 LQKENI come from the germline V gene. The CDR3 region is CASSPRGDNTEAFF. The DNA of the CDR3 is TGTGCCAGCTCACCGAGAGGCGACAACACTGAAGCTTTCTTT.

The chain carries TRBV5-4 and TRBJ2-1; 7 bases match TRBD2. Germline CDR1 and CDR2: SGHNT and YYREEE (reference sequence). CDR3 length: 20 residues. V shed 3 bases and J 2 bases; nucleotides not matched to a gene: 20. The chain's CDR3 is CASSSRLFSGSFSPYNEQFF. The CDR3 DNA reads TGTGCCAGCAGCTCCCGTCTGTTTAGCGGGTCCTTCAGCCCCTACAATGAGCAGTTCTTC.

The V call is TRBV20-1, the J call TRBJ1-5; maybe TRBD1 (6 bases). Germline CDR1 reads DFQATT; CDR2 reads SNEGSKA (reference sequence). There are 17 residues in the CDR3. Deletions cut 3 bases from V and 7 bases from J, with 25 bases between. CDR3 region: CSASLRVGGAYGQPQHF. The CDR3 DNA reads as TGCAGTGCTAGTTTACGGGTAGGGGGGGCGTACGGGCAGCCCCAGCATTTT.

As for this clone: The sample contains more than one DNA sequence encoding this CDR3. The rearrangement links TRBV4-1 to TRBJ2-7; 7 nucleotides align to TRBD2. Germline V gives CDR1 MGHRA, CDR2 YSYEKL. V dropped 3 bases and J dropped 3; count of bases not matched to a gene: 2. The CDR3 contains 13 residues. CDR3 nucleotide sequence: TGCGCCAGCAGCCACGGGGGGAGCTACGAGCAGTACTTC. Protein sequence: CASSHGGSYEQYF.